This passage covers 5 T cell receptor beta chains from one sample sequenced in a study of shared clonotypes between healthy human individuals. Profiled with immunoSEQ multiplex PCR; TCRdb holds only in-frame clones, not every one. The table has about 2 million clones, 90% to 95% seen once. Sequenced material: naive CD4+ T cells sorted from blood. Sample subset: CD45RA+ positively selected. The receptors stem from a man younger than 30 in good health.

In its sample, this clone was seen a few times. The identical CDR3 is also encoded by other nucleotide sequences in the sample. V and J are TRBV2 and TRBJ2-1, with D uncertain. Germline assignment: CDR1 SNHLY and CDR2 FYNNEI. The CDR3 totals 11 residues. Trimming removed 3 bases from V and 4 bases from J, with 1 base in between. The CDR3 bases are TGTGCCAGCAGTGAGTACAATGAGCAGTTCTTC. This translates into CASSEYNEQFF. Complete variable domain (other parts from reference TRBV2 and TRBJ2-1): EPEVTQTPSHQVTQMGQEVILRCVPISNHLYFYWYRQILGQKVEFLVSFYNNEISEKSEIFDDQFSVERPDGSNFTLKIRSTKLEDSAMYFCASSEYNEQFFGPGTRLTVL.

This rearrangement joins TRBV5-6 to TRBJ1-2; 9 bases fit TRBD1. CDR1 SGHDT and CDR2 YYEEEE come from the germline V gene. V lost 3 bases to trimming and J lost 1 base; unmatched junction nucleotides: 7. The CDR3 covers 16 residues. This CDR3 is CASSSGTGGINYGYTF. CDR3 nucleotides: TGTGCCAGCAGCTCCGGAACAGGGGGCATTAACTATGGCTACACCTTC.

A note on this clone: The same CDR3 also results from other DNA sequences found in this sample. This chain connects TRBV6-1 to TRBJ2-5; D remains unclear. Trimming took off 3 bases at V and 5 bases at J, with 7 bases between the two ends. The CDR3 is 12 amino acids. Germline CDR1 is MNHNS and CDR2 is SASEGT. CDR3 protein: CASSEGRETQYF. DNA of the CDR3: TGTGCCAGCAGTGAGGGCAGGGAGACCCAGTACTTC.

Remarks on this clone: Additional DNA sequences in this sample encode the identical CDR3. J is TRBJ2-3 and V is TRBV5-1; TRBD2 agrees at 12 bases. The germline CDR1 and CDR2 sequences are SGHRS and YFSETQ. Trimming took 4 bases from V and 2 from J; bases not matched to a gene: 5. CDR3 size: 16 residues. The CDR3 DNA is TGCGCCAGCAGCACAGGACTAGCGGGGTTCACAGATACGCAGTATTTT. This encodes CASSTGLAGFTDTQYF.

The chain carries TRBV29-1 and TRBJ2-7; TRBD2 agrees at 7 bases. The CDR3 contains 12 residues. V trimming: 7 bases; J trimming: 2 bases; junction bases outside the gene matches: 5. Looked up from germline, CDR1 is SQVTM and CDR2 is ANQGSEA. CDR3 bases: TGCAGCGCTGGGACTACCACCTACGAGCAGTACTTC. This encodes CSAGTTTYEQYF.